The clone carrying this T cell receptor beta chain appeared a single time. Its specificity is not known. The CDR3 totals 13 residues. The V and J ends lost 4 bases and 4 bases respectively, with 10 bases between them. The germline CDR1 and CDR2 sequences are SGHTA and FQGNSA. This entry is derived from a study of chemoradiotherapy in HPV16-positive cancers. Study in general: Functional T-cell assays on a couple of HPV16-positive patients' cells defined candidate HPV-specific clones and common TCR motifs. The study's findings and limits: During treatment, candidate HPV-specific clones and E7-related motifs expanded in tumor.

Over chemoradiotherapy, repertoires were sampled more than once. The assay was immunoSEQ multiplex PCR, and TCRdb's table has in-frame clones only and misses some. Among 13,000 to 15,000 clones listed, roughly 71% were seen once. The chain has TRBV7-2 and TRBJ1-2; the D gene is possibly TRBD1 (5 bases). Sampling took place from a patient who underwent chemoradiotherapy. The TCR was taken from a human donor with HPV-associated anogenital cancer. The CDR3 DNA reads TGTGCCAGCAGCTCCCGTGGGGGCTATGGCTACACCTTC. Its protein product is CASSSRGGYGYTF.